This T cell receptor beta chain was identified in a study of T cell responses to AZD1222 COVID-19 vaccine. Overall study context: Pooled samples include second doses given at about 4 or 12 weeks. Points from the study as a whole: Only a handful of AZD1222 recipients were seropositive at baseline. No repertoire was sampled before or during the peak T cell response, only after it.

Clones were read by immunoSEQ multiplex PCR, and TCRdb kept only the in-frame ones, dropping some. The repertoire holds about 120,000 clones, with approximately 90% as singletons. Germline CDR1 and CDR2: MRHNA and SNTAGT. The V end lost 4 bases, the J end lost 1 base, and 4 bases lay between the germline ends. The CDR3 length is 13 residues. Worth noting for this clone: As yet, its antigen is unknown.

The TCR originated in an adult in good health. The sequencing here drew on peripheral blood, taken on day 0 of AZD1222 vaccination. The chain is built from TRBV6-4 and TRBJ2-2; D unresolved. This CDR3 is CASSGLNTGELFF. CDR3 sequence (DNA): TGTGCCAGCAGTGGTCTGAACACCGGGGAGCTGTTTTTT.